Shown below are 3 T cell receptor beta chains from a single sample sequenced in a study of shared clonotypes between healthy human individuals. Clones were sequenced by immunoSEQ multiplex PCR, and TCRdb holds only the in-frame ones, with some missing. Counted here are over a million clones, around 97% occurring once; the ten biggest clones make up roughly 1.2%. The material sequenced was naive CD4+ T cells sorted from blood. As to subset: CD45RA+ positively selected. These receptors were collected from a man aged 30-40 years in good health.

The chain joins TRBV18 to TRBJ2-5, with D possibly TRBD2 on 6 matching bases. Trimming stripped 5 bases from V and 1 base from J, with 14 bases between. Germline V CDR1 and CDR2: KGHSH, LQKENI. This CDR3 contains 15 residues. CDR3 nucleotides: TGTGCCAGCTCAAAGCAGGGAGCGGGCCAAGAGACCCAGTACTTC. This sequence encodes CASSKQGAGQETQYF.

In the case of this clone: In the same sample, other DNA sequences code for this CDR3. CDR3 coding DNA: TGTGCCAGCAGGGTCTCTGGAAACACCATATATTTT. Protein product: CASRVSGNTIYF. The chain couples TRBV19 to TRBJ1-3; weak D call: TRBD1 (5 bases). The CDR3 extends over 12 amino acids. V lost 9 bases to trimming and J lost 0 bases, with 6 bases between them. CDR1 is LNHDA, CDR2 SQIVND, per germline (reference sequence).

The chain links TRBV6-1 to TRBJ2-2; D gene unclear. V was cut by 7 bases and J by 5 bases, with 5 bases left in between. The germline gives CDR1 MNHNS, CDR2 SASEGT. This CDR3 contains 11 residues. The CDR3 region is CASKWTGELFF. DNA for the CDR3: TGTGCCAGCAAGTGGACCGGGGAGCTGTTTTTT.